This T cell receptor beta chain was observed in a study of T cell repertoires in cytomegalovirus infection. CDR1 is GTSNPN, CDR2 SVGIG, per germline (reference sequence). The CDR3 sequence is 13 residues long. V gave up 3 bases and J gave up 6 bases, with 15 bases separating them. MiXCR was run by TCRdb on the reads, yielding one entry per CDR3 protein. The data show 80,000 to 130,000 distinct CDR3 sequences, around 22% seen once. The chain carries TRBV30 and TRBJ2-7; D not resolved. This receptor was taken from a human donor in good health (CMV status not recorded). Some clones in this sample may be carry-over from other donors' samples. The sequenced sample was CD8+ T cells from PBMCs. CDR3 in DNA: TGTGCCTGGAGCCTACTGGGTATGGCCGAGCAGTACTTC. Its translation: CAWSLLGMAEQYF.